The subject of this entry is one T cell receptor beta chain. Its antigen remains unknown. This sample's time point: newly diagnosed GD, antithyroid drugs for less than 3 months. RNA from PBMCs was the source of the TCR library. Patients were from an endocrinology department in Xi'an, China. The data derive from a study of regulatory T cells in long-lasting Graves disease. Whole-study findings and limits: With a few thousand shared public clonotypes, persistent patients exceeded new patients, who shared about a thousand. With persistent disease, TRBV28, TRBJ1-2 and TRBJ2-5 were the favored segments.

This CDR3 contains 14 residues. CDR1 is ENHRY, CDR2 SYGVKD, per germline. J gave up 4 bases and V 10 bases, and 11 bases lay outside the gene matches. Investigators prepared the TCR beta libraries by applying iRepertoire HTBI primers and Arm-PCR of CDR3 regions. TCRdb fed the multiplex PCR reads into MiXCR, producing one record per CDR3 protein. Here the sample spans 550,000 to 700,000 distinct CDR3 sequences, around 16% being singletons. This sample was shared with a second study, whose subject was T cells in Graves' hyperthyroidism and ophthalmopathy. As reported in that work: TCR CDR3 underwent first-round RT-PCR with the HTBI primer set.

The sequenced sample was peripheral blood mononuclear cells (PBMCs), obtained at new diagnosis, from a patient treated with antithyroid drugs. The gene calls are TRBV10-3 and TRBJ2-3; 7 bases map to TRBD2. The receptor was isolated from a young man with Graves disease. CDR3 in DNA: TGTGCCACTAGACTAGCTGGAAGGTCAGATACGCAGTATTTT. Encoded protein: CATRLAGRSDTQYF.